Shown below are 23 T cell receptor beta chains from a single sample sequenced in a study of cytomegalovirus exposure and HLA in healthy donors. TCRdb keeps only in-frame clones here, not all; method: immunoSEQ multiplex PCR. The table includes approximately 200,000 clones, about three quarters detected once. Input material: PBMCs. These receptors came from a woman aged 25 to 39 in good health and CMV-seronegative.

The rearrangement links TRBV28 to TRBJ2-5; 9 positions agree with TRBD2. Germline CDR1 is MDHEN and CDR2 is SYDVKM. The ends lost 2 bases at V and 4 bases at J; junction bases unmatched: 2. The CDR3 covers 14 residues. The DNA of the CDR3 is TGTGCCAGCAGTTTAGCGGGGGGGCTAGAGACCCAGTACTTC. It specifies CASSLAGGLETQYF.

V is TRBV2 and J is TRBJ1-1; D remains ambiguous. This CDR3 has 13 residues. From germline, CDR1 is SNHLY and CDR2 FYNNEI. Trimming removed 7 bases from V and 2 bases from J, with 11 bases in between. The CDR3, as DNA: TGTGCCAGCACCCTAGCTAGTAACACTGAAGCTTTCTTT. Translating it yields CASTLASNTEAFF.

The rearrangement uses TRBV11-2 and TRBJ1-1, with D perhaps TRBD1 (5 bases). V was trimmed by 3 bases and J by 1 base, leaving 18 bases between them. Germline V CDR1 and CDR2: SGHAT, FQNNGV. The CDR3 is 17 amino acids. The CDR3 here is CASSLFNGGHPNTEAFF. In DNA, the CDR3 is TGTGCCAGCAGCTTGTTTAATGGCGGACACCCGAACACTGAAGCTTTCTTT.

Written as DNA, the CDR3 is TGTGCCAGCAGTAGACTAGCGGGAGGGCCCCTTTTGACACCCGGGGAGCTGTTTTTT. Amino acid sequence: CASSRLAGGPLLTPGELFF. The chain is built from TRBV27 and TRBJ2-2; 14 bases align to TRBD2. CDR1 is MNHEY and CDR2 is SMNVEV in the germline V gene (reference sequence). The CDR3 totals 19 residues. V trimming: 5 bases; J trimming: 6 bases; junction bases outside the gene matches: 14.

The chain couples TRBV19 to TRBJ1-1; D is uncertain. The CDR3 runs to 15 residues. V was clipped by 5 bases and J by 1 base, with 14 bases between them. Germline-derived CDR1 and CDR2 are LNHDA and SQIVND (reference sequence). The CDR3 sequence: CASSLRGLQNTEAFF. DNA for the CDR3: TGTGCCAGTAGTCTGCGTGGGCTCCAGAACACTGAAGCTTTCTTT.

The chain recombines TRBV19 with TRBJ2-7; a possible D gene is TRBD1 (6 bases). With 6 bases removed from V and 2 bases from J, the gap between germline ends came to 14 bases. Germline V gives CDR1 LNHDA, CDR2 SQIVND (reference sequence). This CDR3 has 14 residues. CDR3 amino acids: CASSRSQGPYEQYF. The CDR3 DNA reads TGTGCCAGTAGCCGGTCACAGGGACCCTACGAGCAGTACTTC.

The chain links TRBV4-2 to TRBJ2-7, with TRBD2 matching 8 bases. Trimming took 2 bases from V and 0 from J; bases not matched to a gene: 12. The germline CDR1 and CDR2 sequences are LGHNA and YNFKEQ. The CDR3 is 18 amino acids. The CDR3 region is CASSQRPGTRFSSYEQYF. CDR3 DNA: TGTGCCAGCAGCCAACGTCCCGGGACTAGGTTTAGCTCCTACGAGCAGTACTTC.

This clone has a single count. The chain carries TRBV9 and TRBJ2-5; tentative D call: TRBD2 (7 bases). The CDR3 covers 15 residues. V dropped 0 bases and J dropped 5 bases, with 14 bases sitting between them. Germline V gene lookup returns CDR1 SGDLS and CDR2 YYNGEE. In nucleotides, the CDR3 is TGTGCCAGCAGCGTAGGTGGGGGGGCCTATGAGACCCAGTACTTC. This codes for CASSVGGGAYETQYF.

The gene calls are TRBV19 and TRBJ1-5; 10 bases match TRBD1. The CDR3 is 16 amino acids. The germline gives CDR1 LNHDA, CDR2 SQIVND (reference sequence). J was trimmed by 5 bases and V by 6 bases; bases with no gene match: 10. The CDR3 loop reads CASSPTGQGWDQPQHF. CDR3 nucleotides: TGTGCCAGTAGCCCCACGGGACAGGGGTGGGATCAGCCCCAGCATTTT. Based on the CDR3 plus reference TRBV19 and TRBJ1-5, the full variable domain is DGGITQSPKYLFRKEGQNVTLSCEQNLNHDAMYWYRQDPGQGLRLIYYSQIVNDFQKGDIAEGYSVSREKKESFPLTVTSAQKNPTAFYLCASSPTGQGWDQPQHFGDGTRLSIL.

Comments on this clone: At one end, the junction sequence differs from germline, possibly due to a read error. This sequence joins TRBV6-1 and TRBJ2-7; 12 bases map to TRBD2. Germline CDR1 and CDR2: MNHNS and SASEGT. There are 14 residues in the CDR3. The CDR3 protein is CASSENWGGLAGPF. Here the CDR3 DNA reads TGTGCCAGCAGTGAAAACTGGGGTGGACTAGCGGGACCCTTC.

In regard to this clone: Other DNA variants within this sample encode the same CDR3. V is TRBV30 and J is TRBJ2-7; TRBD2 matches 7 bases. The germline V gene encodes CDR1 GTSNPN and CDR2 SVGIG (reference sequence). V dropped 0 bases and J dropped 1; count of bases not matched to a gene: 6. This CDR3 spans 15 amino acids. The CDR3 reads CAWSVGGRVSYEQYF. CDR3 DNA sequence: TGTGCCTGGAGTGTAGGCGGGAGAGTATCCTACGAGCAGTACTTC.

The chain recombines TRBV5-1 with TRBJ2-1; TRBD1 matches at 9 bases. Trimming removed 4 bases from V and 0 bases from J; junction bases left unmatched: 5. The CDR3 is 16 residues long. Germline lookup yields CDR1 SGHRS and CDR2 YFSETQ. CDR3 DNA sequence: TGCGCCAGCAGCATCAGACAGGGGGACTCCTACAATGAGCAGTTCTTC. Its protein is CASSIRQGDSYNEQFF.

This chain joins TRBV5-1 and TRBJ2-3, with 7 bases that match TRBD1. Germline V gene data show CDR1 as SGHRS and CDR2 as YFSETQ. The CDR3 runs to 15 residues. V shed 3 bases and J 4 bases; nucleotides not matched to a gene: 8. The CDR3 nucleotides are TGCGCCAGCAGCTCAACAGGGGACATTGCAGATACGCAGTATTTT. Its translation: CASSSTGDIADTQYF.

The chain carries TRBV7-2 and TRBJ2-3; TRBD2 agrees at 7 bases. The germline CDR1 and CDR2 sequences are SGHTA and FQGNSA. The CDR3 has 17 amino acids. The V and J ends lost 0 bases and 4 bases, in that order; junction bases with no gene match: 10. The CDR3 DNA follows: TGTGCCAGCAGCTTAGCGCCCCCGGGGGGAAACCCAGATACGCAGTATTTT. It translates to CASSLAPPGGNPDTQYF. Full variable domain (missing parts from reference TRBV7-2 and TRBJ2-3): GAGVSQSPSNKVTEKGKDVELRCDPISGHTALYWYRQSLGQGLEFLIYFQGNSAPDKSGLPSDRFSAERTGGSVSTLTIQRTQQEDSAVYLCASSLAPPGGNPDTQYFGPGTRLTVL.

CDR3 in amino acids: CASSLLTGNTEAFF. The DNA for the CDR3 is TGTGCCAGCAGCCTTCTCACAGGGAACACTGAAGCTTTCTTT. This chain connects TRBV7-8 to TRBJ1-1, with a weak D call TRBD1 (5 bases). The CDR3 spans 14 residues. V lost 5 bases to trimming and J lost 1 base, with 11 bases between them. Germline values: CDR1 SGHVS, CDR2 FQNEAQ.

This clone was observed a handful of times. The chain joins TRBV9 to TRBJ1-5, with TRBD1 matching over 7 bases. CDR3 length: 14 amino acids. J lost 9 bases, V lost 0 bases, and 6 bases had no gene match. Germline V gene lookup returns CDR1 SGDLS and CDR2 YYNGEE. The CDR3 DNA reads TGTGCCAGCAGCGTAGGACAGGGTTGGTCGCCCCAGCATTTT. Residues: CASSVGQGWSPQHF.

This chain joins TRBV14 and TRBJ2-1; D possibly corresponds to TRBD2 (5 bases). The germline V gene has CDR1 SGHDN and CDR2 FVKESK. The CDR3 is 14 residues long. V dropped 1 base and J dropped 9 bases, with 13 bases sitting between them. CDR3: CASSQGLSGGEQFF. The DNA of the CDR3 is TGTGCCAGCAGCCAAGGTCTGTCCGGAGGTGAGCAGTTCTTC.

CDR3 sequence (DNA): TGCGCCAGCAGACCCGAGCCCACTCTGAACACTGAAGCTTTCTTT. Protein sequence: CASRPEPTLNTEAFF. The chain employs TRBV4-1 and TRBJ1-1; D unresolved. Deletions cut 6 bases from V and 0 bases from J, with 14 bases between. Germline V gene sequence: CDR1 MGHRA, CDR2 YSYEKL. This CDR3 spans 15 amino acids.

This sequence joins TRBV5-8 and TRBJ2-7; the match to TRBD1 covers 8 bases. The V and J ends lost 4 bases and 3 bases, in that order; junction bases with no gene match: 3. The length of the CDR3 is 13 residues. CDR1 is SGHTS and CDR2 is YDEGEE in the germline V gene. The CDR3 protein is CASSKGQDYEQYF. As DNA, the CDR3 is TGTGCCAGCAGCAAGGGACAGGACTACGAGCAGTACTTC.

This chain uses TRBV30 with TRBJ2-7, with TRBD2 as a possible D gene (6 bases). This CDR3 is 14 amino acids long. V lost 6 bases, J lost 2 bases, and 17 bases lay in between. Germline V gene sequence: CDR1 GTSNPN, CDR2 SVGIG (reference sequence). CDR3 coding DNA: TGTGCCTGTCCTCGGGACTTCAATCCCTACGAGCAGTACTTC. Translation gives CACPRDFNPYEQYF.

This chain uses TRBV6-5 with TRBJ1-2; 7 bases agree with TRBD1. After removal of 5 bases from V and 6 bases from J, the junction contained 6 bases not matched to a gene. Germline V gene data show CDR1 as MNHEY and CDR2 as SVGAGI. The CDR3 consists of 13 residues. CDR3 loop: CASSEDRVNGYTF. DNA for the CDR3: TGTGCCAGCAGTGAAGACAGGGTCAATGGCTACACCTTC.

The V and J genes are TRBV9 and TRBJ2-5; TRBD1 is a possible D gene (5 bases). The CDR3 runs 16 residues. The V and J ends lost 0 bases and 5 bases respectively, with 17 bases between them. Germline V gene lookup returns CDR1 SGDLS and CDR2 YYNGEE. Written as DNA, the CDR3 is TGTGCCAGCAGCGTAGCCCCAGGAACAGGAATGGAGACCCAGTACTTC. This codes for CASSVAPGTGMETQYF.

This chain uses TRBV4-1 with TRBJ2-7; 7 nucleotides line up with TRBD2. Per germline, CDR1 MGHRA and CDR2 YSYEKL. V shed 1 base and J 1 base; nucleotides not matched to a gene: 7. The CDR3 runs to 16 residues. CDR3 loop: CASSQGRRERSYEQYF. The CDR3 DNA sequence: TGCGCCAGCAGCCAAGGTCGGCGGGAGCGGTCCTACGAGCAGTACTTC.